This TCR beta chain was sequenced for a study of cytomegalovirus exposure and HLA in healthy donors. PCR used 60 Vbeta primers and 13 Jbeta primers. The assay was immunoSEQ multiplex PCR, and TCRdb's table has in-frame clones only and misses some. The table shows about 97,000 clones, with about 80% occurring only once. Germline V lookup: CDR1 MNHEY, CDR2 SVGAGI. J gave up 2 bases and V 5 bases, and 6 bases lay outside the gene matches. The CDR3 runs to 15 residues. This clonotype was sampled from a male donor in good health and CMV-seropositive. This rearrangement joins TRBV6-5 to TRBJ1-5; 7 nucleotides line up with TRBD1. The sample was PBMCs. CDR3 sequence (DNA): TGTGCCAGCAGTAACAGGGGCGTCGGCAATCAGCCCCAGCATTTT. It translates to CASSNRGVGNQPQHF.